These 23 T cell receptor beta chains originate from one sample sequenced in a study of human T cells and chemical hapten exposure. TCRdb analysed the RACE reads with MiXCR anew, one entry per CDR3 protein. This table has around 360,000 distinct CDR3 sequences, nearly 6.5% appearing once. Time point meaning: patch test 2, 6 weeks after DPC sensitization. Treatment reported: therapeutic diphenylcyclopropenone sensitization with weekly scalp DPC. The source was whole blood, collected in connection with sensitization to the hapten diphenylcyclopropenone (DPC). The receptors derive from a woman under 30 with alopecia areata. Some clones in this sample may be carry-over from other donors' samples.

The V call is TRBV12-3 or TRBV12-4, the J call TRBJ1-3; D call uncertain. The CDR3 runs 17 residues. V was cut by 0 bases and J by 0 bases, with 12 bases left in between. CDR3 DNA: TGTGCCAGCAGTTTAGCCCAGACCGCCATCTCTGGAAACACCATATATTTT. Its translation: CASSLAQTAISGNTIYF.

This clonotype was seen ten or more times. The chain carries TRBV20-1 and TRBJ1-5; weak D call: TRBD1 (5 bases). This CDR3 contains 14 residues. Germline V gene lookup returns CDR1 DFQATT and CDR2 SNEGSKA (reference sequence). Trimming took 1 base from V and 3 from J, leaving 10 bases between them. The CDR3 region has the DNA TGCAGTGCTAGAGGCGGGGACGTCAATCAGCCCCAGCATTTT. This translates into CSARGGDVNQPQHF.

Only a few counts were recorded for this clonotype. The CDR3 sequence: CASSLEARGHGQPQHF. The CDR3 DNA is TGTGCCAGCAGCTTAGAGGCCAGGGGGCACGGGCAGCCCCAGCATTTT. The chain uses TRBV7-8 and TRBJ1-5, with 8 bases lining up with TRBD1. V trimming: 1 base; J trimming: 7 bases; junction bases outside the gene matches: 9. Germline V lookup: CDR1 SGHVS, CDR2 FQNEAQ. The CDR3 loop spans 16 amino acids.

A few counts support this clonotype. The J gene is TRBJ2-3, the V gene TRBV28, with 8 bases lining up with TRBD2. This CDR3 has 18 amino acids. The germline gives CDR1 MDHEN, CDR2 SYDVKM. The V gene end was trimmed by 2 bases and the J gene end by 4 bases; junction bases not matched to a gene: 14. The CDR3 bases are TGTGCCAGCAGTTTACGGGGGGGGCTAGCGGTGGTGGCAGATACGCAGTATTTT. It is translated as CASSLRGGLAVVADTQYF.

This clonotype came up a few times. The chain links TRBV13 to TRBJ2-2; D unclear. The CDR3 is 14 residues long. Looked up from germline, CDR1 is PRHDT and CDR2 is FYEKMQ (reference sequence). Trimming took 2 bases from V and 4 from J, leaving 8 bases between them. CDR3 bases: TGTGCCAGCAGCTTAAAGGCCGGCACCGGGGAGCTGTTTTTT. This sequence encodes CASSLKAGTGELFF.

V is TRBV4-1 and J is TRBJ1-3; D unresolved. CDR3 length equals 17 residues. Germline CDR1 MGHRA, CDR2 YSYEKL. V shed 1 base and J shed 1 base, with 14 bases lying between them. This chain's CDR3 is CASSQVRSSRSGNTIYF. CDR3 DNA: TGCGCCAGCAGCCAAGTTCGCTCCTCTAGATCTGGAAACACCATATATTTT.

Many counts were recorded for this clonotype. The chain couples TRBV29-1 to TRBJ2-1; no reliable D call. The CDR3 sequence is 11 residues long. Germline V gene sequence: CDR1 SQVTM, CDR2 ANQGSEA. V lost 0 bases and J lost 9, with 6 bases in between. CDR3: CSVEDWGEQFF. For the CDR3, the DNA is TGCAGCGTTGAAGATTGGGGTGAGCAGTTCTTC.

This clonotype was observed a few times. J is TRBJ1-1 and V is TRBV12-3 or TRBV12-4; D is unclear. The length of the CDR3 is 13 residues. Trimming pared 6 bases from V and 1 base from J, leaving 9 bases between. This CDR3 reads CASRDTENTEAFF. The CDR3, as DNA: TGTGCCAGCAGGGATACAGAGAACACTGAAGCTTTCTTT.

As for this clonotype: A much larger clonotype is one base distant, so this may be a read error. The chain has TRBV7-2 and TRBJ1-6; TRBD1 agrees at 7 bases. This CDR3 is 14 amino acids long. The germline CDR1 and CDR2 sequences are SGHTA and FQGNSA. V trimming: 2 bases; J trimming: 10 bases; junction bases outside the gene matches: 5. The CDR3 loop is CASSLQGEDSPLHF. CDR3 sequence (DNA): TGTGCCAGCAGCTTACAGGGGGAAGACTCACCCCTCCACTTT.

The chain carries TRBV7-9 and TRBJ2-3; D perhaps matches TRBD2 (6 bases). V was clipped by 1 base and J by 2 bases, with 13 bases between them. Germline V gene data show CDR1 as SEHNR and CDR2 as FQNEAQ (reference sequence). The CDR3 is 16 amino acids. In DNA form, the CDR3 reads TGTGCCAGCAGCTTAGTCCCAGGCGGGGTCACAGATACGCAGTATTTT. As protein: CASSLVPGGVTDTQYF.

The sample holds many counts of this clonotype. The V call is TRBV29-1, the J call TRBJ1-3; D gene unclear. The V end was cut by 2 bases, the J end by 4 bases, with 3 bases between. The CDR3 runs 11 residues. Germline V gene lookup returns CDR1 SQVTM and CDR2 ANQGSEA. Written as DNA, the CDR3 is TGCAGCGTTGAATCGGGAAACACCATATATTTT. This translates into CSVESGNTIYF.

This clonotype has a handful of counts. The CDR3 loop reads CASSRTSGGERPEQYF. The CDR3 bases are TGTGCCAGCAGTCGGACTAGCGGGGGGGAGAGACCCGAGCAGTACTTC. The rearrangement links TRBV12-3 or TRBV12-4 to TRBJ2-7, with 15 bases fitting TRBD2. V shed 5 bases and J 6 bases; nucleotides not matched to a gene: 8. The CDR3 length is 16 residues.

V and J are TRBV5-6 and TRBJ1-6, with D possibly being TRBD1 (5 bases). V lost 0 bases, J lost 9 bases, and 10 bases lay in between. The germline CDR1 and CDR2 sequences are SGHDT and YYEEEE. The CDR3 runs 14 residues. The CDR3 loop is CASSLGQSLSPLHF. The CDR3 DNA reads as TGTGCCAGCAGCTTGGGACAGAGCCTTTCACCCCTCCACTTT.

The chain couples TRBV12-3 or TRBV12-4 to TRBJ1-6; D is perhaps TRBD1 (6 bases). The V gene lost 4 bases and the J gene lost 6 bases, with 7 bases spanning the gap. This CDR3 contains 13 residues. The CDR3 nucleotides read TGTGCCAGCAGTTGGGACACTAATTCACCCCTCCACTTT. Residues: CASSWDTNSPLHF.

This clonotype was recorded at least ten times. J is TRBJ1-1 and V is TRBV3-1, with 8 bases that match TRBD1. The germline CDR1 and CDR2 sequences are LGHDT and YNNKEL (reference sequence). The CDR3 extends over 15 amino acids. Losses at the gene ends were 3 bases for V and 3 bases for J; bases not matched to a gene: 6. This CDR3 is CASSQYRGEDTEAFF. The CDR3 DNA is TGTGCCAGCAGCCAGTACAGGGGGGAGGACACTGAAGCTTTCTTT.

The chain recombines TRBV29-1 with TRBJ1-6; tentative D call: TRBD1 (5 bases). The CDR3 contains 15 residues. The germline V and J ends were trimmed by 6 bases and 0 bases, with 12 bases remaining between them. Germline V gene sequence: CDR1 SQVTM, CDR2 ANQGSEA. The CDR3 reads CSVGGAGSYNSPLHF. In DNA form, the CDR3 reads TGCAGCGTGGGAGGGGCAGGCTCCTATAATTCACCCCTCCACTTT.

This clonotype was seen a handful of times. J is TRBJ2-3 and V is TRBV20-1; 12 nucleotides line up with TRBD1. Germline V CDR1 and CDR2: DFQATT, SNEGSKA (reference sequence). This CDR3 region has 16 residues. Trimming cost V 5 bases and J 6 bases; bases outside gene matches: 12. CDR3 loop: CSAQIPGQGAGDTQYF. The CDR3 region has the DNA TGCAGTGCTCAAATCCCGGGACAGGGGGCGGGGGATACGCAGTATTTT.

This clonotype was recorded at least ten times. The chain couples TRBV5-4 to TRBJ1-1; perhaps TRBD1 as D (6 bases). Germline CDR1 is SGHNT and CDR2 is YYREEE (reference sequence). The length of the CDR3 is 14 residues. Between the trimmed V and J ends, which lost 4 bases and 5 bases, there was a span of 15 bases. CDR3 sequence: CASSHGRGATEAFF. Here the CDR3 DNA reads TGTGCCAGCAGCCACGGACGGGGGGCGACTGAAGCTTTCTTT. Supplemented by reference TRBV5-4 and TRBJ1-1, the full variable domain reads ETGVTQSPTHLIKTRGQQVTLRCSSQSGHNTVSWYQQALGQGPQFIFQYYREEENGRGNFPPRFSGLQFPNYSSELNVNALELDDSALYLCASSHGRGATEAFFGQGTRLTVV.

This clonotype occurred many times. The genes are TRBV2 and TRBJ1-2, with unresolved D. CDR1 and CDR2 from the germline V gene are SNHLY and FYNNEI. Trimming removed 5 bases from V and 0 bases from J, with 10 bases in between. The CDR3 has 14 residues. In DNA form, the CDR3 reads TGTGCCAGCAGTAACTATAGAGCTAACTATGGCTACACCTTC. It translates to CASSNYRANYGYTF.

This clonotype was detected ten times or more. J is TRBJ1-2 and V is TRBV7-2, with 9 bases aligning to TRBD1. The CDR3 totals 14 residues. Per the germline V gene, CDR1 is SGHTA and CDR2 is FQGNSA. The V gene end was trimmed by 1 base and the J gene end by 8 bases; junction bases not matched to a gene: 5. CDR3 DNA sequence: TGTGCCAGCAGCTTAGGAGGGACAGGGAGCGGCTACACCTTC. It translates to CASSLGGTGSGYTF.

In this sample, this clonotype turned up a few times. V usage is TRBV6-1 and J usage is TRBJ2-1; D remains unclear. The germline V and J ends were trimmed by 6 bases and 5 bases, with 8 bases remaining between them. The germline CDR1 and CDR2 sequences are MNHNS and SASEGT. The CDR3 has 12 amino acids. CDR3 in amino acids: CASSGSDNEQFF. The DNA of the CDR3 is TGTGCCAGCAGCGGGTCCGACAATGAGCAGTTCTTC.

This chain connects TRBV4-3 to TRBJ1-4, with 9 bases that match TRBD1. CDR1 and CDR2 (germline): LGHNA, YSLEER. J lost 3 bases, V lost 2 bases, and 10 bases had no gene match. The CDR3 contains 18 residues. The CDR3 bases are TGCGCCAGCAGCCAATCTTTCAACAGGGGGCAAGCTAATGAAAAACTGTTTTTT. Translating it yields CASSQSFNRGQANEKLFF.

Concerning this clonotype itself: A much larger clone differs from this one at a single base, so this may be a read error. This rearrangement joins TRBV5-6 to TRBJ2-2; D may be TRBD1 (6 bases). This CDR3 comprises 15 residues. The V gene's germline CDR1 is SGHDT and CDR2 YYEEEE. CDR3: CASSLVDSSTRELFF. The DNA of the CDR3 is TGTGCCAGCAGCTTGGTGGACAGCAGCACCCGGGAGCTGTTTTTT.